The 9 T cell receptor beta chains below were found in one sample sequenced in a study of CD8 T cells in ankylosing spondylitis. Via MiXCR, TCRdb re-called the 5' RACE reads, giving one row per CDR3 protein. The table shows around 320,000 distinct CDR3 sequences, with around 21% occurring only once. The specimen was blood, either unsorted or a sorted T cell fraction (not recorded which). Receptor source: a female donor with ankylosing spondylitis or in good health (not recorded which).

This clonotype has only a few counts. The genes are TRBV13 and TRBJ2-7; no reliable D call. Per the germline V gene, CDR1 is PRHDT and CDR2 is FYEKMQ (reference sequence). Deletions cut 7 bases from V and 5 bases from J, with 18 bases between. The CDR3 covers 14 residues. The CDR3 region has the DNA TGTGCCAGCACTGGCCGGTTTGGCCGGAACGAGCAGTACTTC. This translates into CASTGRFGRNEQYF.

This chain uses TRBV7-2 with TRBJ2-7, with a possible D match to TRBD2 (6 bases). Per germline, CDR1 SGHTA and CDR2 FQGNSA. This CDR3 is 16 amino acids long. V gave up 5 bases and J gave up 7 bases, with 24 bases separating them. The CDR3 region is CASSPFSPGLTPEQYF. CDR3 in DNA: TGTGCCAGCAGCCCCTTCAGCCCGGGACTGACTCCTGAGCAGTACTTC.

This clonotype has a handful of counts. The V call is TRBV29-1, the J call TRBJ2-7, with 12 bases that match TRBD1. J gave up 7 bases and V 7 bases, and 14 bases lay outside the gene matches. Germline lookup yields CDR1 SQVTM and CDR2 ANQGSEA. This CDR3 has 15 residues. The CDR3 coding sequence is TGCAGCGCCGGGGGTGGGACAGGGGGCTTGGAAGAGCAGTACTTC. It translates to CSAGGGTGGLEEQYF.

The sample holds a few counts of this clonotype. This chain's CDR3 is CSAPTGGETQYF. As DNA, the CDR3 is TGCAGTGCCCCGACCGGGGGGGAGACCCAGTACTTC. V usage is TRBV20-1 and J usage is TRBJ2-5, with 7 positions matching TRBD2. Trimming at V came to 6 bases and at J to 5 bases, leaving 6 bases not matched to a gene. The germline V gene encodes CDR1 DFQATT and CDR2 SNEGSKA (reference sequence). This CDR3 has 12 residues.

Only a few counts were recorded for this clonotype. V and J are TRBV6-5 and TRBJ1-2; 10 bases are shared with TRBD1. This CDR3 region has 15 residues. The germline V gene encodes CDR1 MNHEY and CDR2 SVGAGI. The V gene end was trimmed by 1 base and the J gene end by 6 bases; junction bases not matched to a gene: 5. The CDR3 DNA is TGTGCCAGCAGTTACTATGACAGGGGGCCCGATGGCTACACCTTC. It encodes CASSYYDRGPDGYTF.

The J gene is TRBJ2-1, the V gene TRBV11-1; 7 bases are shared with TRBD1. Germline CDR1 reads SGHAT; CDR2 reads FQDESV (reference sequence). The J segment lost 10 bases and the V segment lost 1 base, leaving 4 bases of the junction unmatched. This CDR3 comprises 13 residues. The CDR3 DNA follows: TGTGCCAGCAGCTTAGACAGGGGATCGGAGCAGTTCTTC. This gives the protein CASSLDRGSEQFF. Full variable domain (rest looked up from reference TRBV11-1 and TRBJ2-1): EAEVAQSPRYKITEKSQAVAFWCDPISGHATLYWYRQILGQGPELLVQFQDESVVDDSQLPKDRFSAERLKGVDSTLKIQPAELGDSAMYLCASSLDRGSEQFFGPGTRLTVL.

J is TRBJ2-7 and V is TRBV29-1; 11 bases match TRBD2. Germline-derived CDR1 and CDR2 are SQVTM and ANQGSEA. This CDR3 contains 13 residues. Losses at the gene ends were 5 bases for V and 3 bases for J; bases not matched to a gene: 3. The DNA of the CDR3 is TGCAGCGTTCGGGGACTAGCGGTCTACGAGCAGTACTTC. Protein: CSVRGLAVYEQYF.

The chain couples TRBV6-1 to TRBJ2-7; D remains unclear. The CDR3 loop spans 13 amino acids. The V gene's germline CDR1 is MNHNS and CDR2 SASEGT. The V end lost 3 bases, the J end lost 3 bases, and 9 bases lay between the germline ends. The CDR3 nucleotides read TGTGCCAGCAGTGATTTTTCAGTCTACGAGCAGTACTTC. Its protein is CASSDFSVYEQYF.

This clonotype was seen more than once but under ten times. This chain joins TRBV12-3 or TRBV12-4 and TRBJ2-1; 8 nucleotides match TRBD2. With 6 bases clipped from V and 5 bases from J, the junction kept 9 bases outside the gene matches. This CDR3 region has 15 residues. The chain's CDR3 is CASSPDGAGDNEQFF. CDR3 nucleotide sequence: TGTGCCAGCAGCCCCGACGGAGCGGGGGACAATGAGCAGTTCTTC.